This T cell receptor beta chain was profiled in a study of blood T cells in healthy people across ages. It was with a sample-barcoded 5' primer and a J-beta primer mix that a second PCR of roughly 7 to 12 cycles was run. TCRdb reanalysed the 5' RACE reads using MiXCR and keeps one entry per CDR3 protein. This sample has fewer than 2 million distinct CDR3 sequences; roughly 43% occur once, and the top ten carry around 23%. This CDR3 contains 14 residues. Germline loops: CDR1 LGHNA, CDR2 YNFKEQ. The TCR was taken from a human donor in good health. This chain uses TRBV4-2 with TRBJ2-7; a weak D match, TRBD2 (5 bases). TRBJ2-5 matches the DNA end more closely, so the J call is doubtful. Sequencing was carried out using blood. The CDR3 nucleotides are TGTGCCAGCAGCCAAGAGGACGGGGATGAGACCCAGTACTTC. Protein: CASSQEDGDETQYF.